The entry that follows covers one T cell receptor beta chain sequence. The data originate from a study of blood T cell repertoires in COVID-19. Study summary: Samples representing acute and convalescent COVID-19 were sourced from the United States, Italy and Spain.

TCRdb's table, derived via immunoSEQ multiplex PCR, lists solely in-frame clones and lacks some. The table lists fewer than 350,000 clones, approximately 90% of them singletons. Followed longitudinally, the Seattle patients had been enrolled during active infection. This CDR3 spans 17 amino acids. Germline V gene lookup returns CDR1 SGHTA and CDR2 FQGNSA. V lost 4 bases, J lost 5 bases, and 15 bases stayed unmatched. The TCR comes from a woman aged 30 to 39 with COVID-19, enrolled during active disease. V usage is TRBV7-2 and J usage is TRBJ2-5, with 8 bases lining up with TRBD1. Sequencing was done on a sample of peripheral blood. The CDR3 DNA reads TGTGCCAGCAGCTACAGCGTCCCCAGGGGGCGCGGTGAGACCCAGTACTTC. Encoded protein: CASSYSVPRGRGETQYF.